This T cell receptor beta chain was retrieved from a study of T cells expressing NK-cell markers. At the level of the study: Sequencing of TCR beta repertoires drew on sorted CD3+CD56+NKG2C+, CD3+CD56+NKG2C- and CD3+CD56-NKG2C+ T cells. Within the sequenced cohort of eight donors, seven exhibited HCMV seropositivity and one was seronegative. Findings and caveats of the study: Topping the CD3+CD56-NKG2C+ fraction as well were these clonotypes, in several donors. A range of roughly 1.0-8% of CD8+ T cells consisted of dominant NKG2C+ clonotypes in 5 to 7 donors.

Using the 5' RACE reads, TCRdb records one entry per CDR3 protein without DNA. The specimen's table records about 460,000 distinct CDR3 sequences. Turning to this clonotype: Its antigen is still unknown.

The germline V gene has CDR1 SGHRS and CDR2 YFSETQ. The CDR3 length is 16 residues. The chain couples TRBV5-1 to TRBJ2-3. This TCR came from a woman in her forties or fifties in good health. Material for sequencing was blood T cells: a sorted CD56 or NKG2C T cell subset, CD4+ or CD8+ T cells, or bulk PBMC T cells (not recorded which). CDR3 in amino acids: CASSLVLAGITDTQYF.